The 32 T cell receptor beta chains below were found in one sample sequenced in a study of T-cell memory formation after mild COVID-19. Each CDR3 protein gets one entry after TCRdb re-called the 5' RACE reads with MiXCR. The table shows some 210,000 distinct CDR3 sequences, with around 17% occurring only once. The material sequenced was PBMCs or a T cell subset sorted from them (not recorded which). These receptors all come from an adult woman who had mild COVID-19 (a few samples of this study predate the infection). Cell type and time point are not known.

The chain combines TRBV12-3 or TRBV12-4 with TRBJ2-7; TRBD2 matches at 8 bases. J was trimmed by 6 bases and V by 5 bases; bases with no gene match: 15. This CDR3 spans 16 amino acids. CDR3 protein: CASSAVPGLGLGEQYF. The DNA of the CDR3 is TGTGCCAGCAGTGCGGTACCGGGACTAGGGTTAGGCGAGCAGTACTTC.

The table lists this clonotype with a few counts. The chain is built from TRBV18 and TRBJ1-1, with D maybe TRBD1 (5 bases). V was shortened by 1 base and J by 1 base, with 10 bases between the two germline ends. This CDR3 is built from 15 residues. Germline values: CDR1 KGHSH, CDR2 LQKENI. The CDR3 sequence is CASSPRWDPNTEAFF. The CDR3 DNA reads TGTGCCAGCTCACCACGTTGGGACCCGAACACTGAAGCTTTCTTT.

This clonotype was seen more than once but under ten times. The V and J genes are TRBV5-4 and TRBJ1-1; D unclear. Germline CDR1 and CDR2: SGHNT and YYREEE (reference sequence). This CDR3 region has 12 residues. The V end lost 4 bases, the J end lost 3 bases, and 7 bases lay between the germline ends. The CDR3: CASSARDTEAFF. The CDR3 DNA reads as TGTGCCAGCAGCGCCCGCGACACTGAAGCTTTCTTT.

The chain links TRBV10-3 to TRBJ1-5; 9 positions match TRBD1. The V gene end was trimmed by 5 bases and the J gene end by 6 bases; junction bases not matched to a gene: 5. This CDR3 is 14 amino acids long. CDR1 ENHRY and CDR2 SYGVKD come from the germline V gene. The CDR3 DNA is TGTGCCATCAGTCCGATGGACAGGGGTCAGCCCCAGCATTTT. Protein product: CAISPMDRGQPQHF.

This clonotype was counted many times. The chain has TRBV7-9 and TRBJ2-3; D is undetermined. The CDR3 is 15 amino acids. Deletions cut 4 bases from V and 2 bases from J, with 13 bases between. Germline V gives CDR1 SEHNR, CDR2 FQNEAQ (reference sequence). This chain's CDR3 is CASSSTSQPTDTQYF. CDR3 in DNA: TGTGCCAGCAGCTCGACCAGCCAACCCACAGATACGCAGTATTTT.

There are a few counts of this clonotype. The chain is built from TRBV5-1 and TRBJ2-3; D gene uncertain. The V gene lost 4 bases and the J gene lost 0 bases, with 9 bases spanning the gap. The CDR3 consists of 14 residues. Germline V lookup: CDR1 SGHRS, CDR2 YFSETQ. The CDR3 DNA sequence: TGCGCCAGCAGCCCCCCGGTGAGCACAGATACGCAGTATTTT. Protein: CASSPPVSTDTQYF.

The chain joins TRBV5-1 to TRBJ1-4; tentative D call: TRBD1 (5 bases). V was cut by 5 bases and J by 5 bases, with 22 bases left in between. The CDR3 length is 17 residues. CDR1 is SGHRS, CDR2 YFSETQ, per germline. The CDR3 DNA is TGCGCCAGCAGTCCGACGGGTCATTGGGGGGGAAATGAAAAACTGTTTTTT. As protein: CASSPTGHWGGNEKLFF. The full variable domain, completed using reference TRBV5-1 and TRBJ1-4, is KAGVTQTPRYLIKTRGQQVTLSCSPISGHRSVSWYQQTPGQGLQFLFEYFSETQRNKGNFPGRFSGRQFSNSRSEMNVSTLELGDSALYLCASSPTGHWGGNEKLFFGSGTQLSVL.

This clonotype was observed a few times. The chain has TRBV28 and TRBJ1-5; D is unresolved. This CDR3 has 11 amino acids. The germline CDR1 and CDR2 sequences are MDHEN and SYDVKM. Trimming pared 6 bases from V and 4 bases from J, leaving 4 bases between. CDR3 sequence: CASRKNQPQHF. The DNA of the CDR3 is TGTGCCAGCAGGAAAAATCAGCCCCAGCATTTT.

The sample holds many counts of this clonotype. The gene calls are TRBV12-3 or TRBV12-4 and TRBJ1-3; D is unresolved. The CDR3 totals 13 residues. V was trimmed by 3 bases and J by 0 bases, leaving 3 bases between them. The CDR3 DNA is TGTGCCAGCAGTTTTAGCTCTGGAAACACCATATATTTT. Encoded protein: CASSFSSGNTIYF.

This chain joins TRBV24-1 and TRBJ1-1; TRBD1 is a possible D gene (6 bases). The CDR3 is 14 residues long. The germline CDR1 and CDR2 sequences are KGHDR and SFDVKD. V lost 5 bases, J lost 5 bases, and 14 bases lay in between. The CDR3 loop reads CATSVGASGTEAFF. The DNA of the CDR3 is TGTGCCACCAGTGTGGGGGCCTCAGGAACTGAAGCTTTCTTT.

The rearrangement links TRBV5-6 to TRBJ1-2, with 10 bases lining up with TRBD1. Germline trimming cut 3 bases from V and 8 bases from J; bases unmatched to any gene: 10. The CDR3 length is 15 residues. Germline V gene lookup returns CDR1 SGHDT and CDR2 YYEEEE. CDR3 coding DNA: TGTGCCAGCAGCTACGCCCCCGGGACAGGGGACGGCTACACCTTC. Its protein is CASSYAPGTGDGYTF. Supplemented by reference TRBV5-6 and TRBJ1-2, the full variable domain reads DAGVTQSPTHLIKTRGQQVTLRCSPKSGHDTVSWYQQALGQGPQFIFQYYEEEERQRGNFPDRFSGHQFPNYSSELNVNALLLGDSALYLCASSYAPGTGDGYTFGSGTRLTVV.

This clonotype has only one observation. The chain recombines TRBV4-2 with TRBJ1-1; D call uncertain. The V and J ends lost 0 bases and 4 bases respectively, with 12 bases between them. The CDR3 is 15 residues long. CDR1 and CDR2 from the germline V gene are LGHNA and YNFKEQ. CDR3: CASSQDLWGGTEAFF. The CDR3 nucleotides are TGTGCCAGCAGCCAAGATCTCTGGGGAGGCACTGAAGCTTTCTTT.

This clonotype was counted ten times or more. V is TRBV4-2 and J is TRBJ2-3, with TRBD2 matching over 9 bases. CDR1 is LGHNA and CDR2 is YNFKEQ in the germline V gene. This CDR3 has 17 residues. Trimming at V came to 0 bases and at J to 8 bases, leaving 12 bases not matched to a gene. CDR3 region: CASSQDGAGGPGGTQYF. DNA for the CDR3: TGTGCCAGCAGCCAAGATGGGGCGGGGGGGCCCGGTGGTACGCAGTATTTT.

This rearrangement joins TRBV12-3 or TRBV12-4 to TRBJ2-7; no reliable D call. The length of the CDR3 is 13 residues. The germline V and J ends were trimmed by 2 bases and 6 bases, with 11 bases remaining between them. The CDR3 loop reads CASSLRAPREQYF. CDR3 in DNA: TGTGCCAGCAGTTTAAGGGCCCCCCGCGAGCAGTACTTC.

The chain is built from TRBV19 and TRBJ1-2; possible D gene TRBD1, 5 bases. Germline CDR1 reads LNHDA; CDR2 reads SQIVND (reference sequence). V was shortened by 5 bases and J by 12 bases, with 10 bases between the two germline ends. CDR3 length: 10 amino acids. The CDR3 sequence: CASSSGPHTF. CDR3 in DNA: TGTGCCAGTAGTTCGGGGCCTCACACCTTC.

This clonotype was counted between two and nine times. The chain's CDR3 is CASSLSGTGQTDTQYF. The CDR3, as DNA: TGTGCCAGCAGCCTGTCCGGGACAGGGCAGACAGATACGCAGTATTTT. The chain joins TRBV7-9 to TRBJ2-3; 9 nucleotides agree with TRBD1. CDR1 is SEHNR, CDR2 FQNEAQ, per germline (reference sequence). CDR3 length equals 16 residues. Trimming at V came to 5 bases and at J to 3 bases, leaving 9 bases not matched to a gene.

This clonotype was observed a handful of times. This rearrangement joins TRBV19 to TRBJ2-3; TRBD1 is a possible D gene (5 bases). Trimming took off 5 bases at V and 9 bases at J, with 15 bases between the two ends. CDR3 length: 13 residues. Germline V gene lookup returns CDR1 LNHDA and CDR2 SQIVND (reference sequence). The DNA of the CDR3 is TGTGCCAGTAGTCTAAGGGGCGCAGGGACGCAGTATTTT. This codes for CASSLRGAGTQYF. The entire variable domain, with the rest obtained from reference TRBV19 and TRBJ2-3, is as follows: DGGITQSPKYLFRKEGQNVTLSCEQNLNHDAMYWYRQDPGQGLRLIYYSQIVNDFQKGDIAEGYSVSREKKESFPLTVTSAQKNPTAFYLCASSLRGAGTQYFGPGTRLTVL.

Turning to this clonotype: The CDR3 does not close with the conserved phenylalanine or tryptophan, likely indicating a read error. The rearrangement links TRBV15 to TRBJ2-7; D ambiguous. V dropped 0 bases and J dropped 4 bases, with 7 bases sitting between them. CDR3 length: 13 amino acids. Germline-derived CDR1 and CDR2 are LNHNV and YYDKDF (reference sequence). CDR3 in amino acids: CATSRDEEYEQYL. CDR3 nucleotide sequence: TGTGCCACCAGCAGAGATGAGGAGTACGAGCAGTACTTA.

The gene calls are TRBV3-1 and TRBJ2-7; a weak D match, TRBD1 (6 bases). V was cut by 1 base and J by 3 bases, with 13 bases left in between. The V gene's germline CDR1 is LGHDT and CDR2 YNNKEL (reference sequence). The length of the CDR3 is 15 residues. CDR3 DNA sequence: TGTGCCAGCAGCCAAGGGGCGGCAGGGGACTACGAGCAGTACTTC. This encodes CASSQGAAGDYEQYF.

The rearrangement uses TRBV7-2 and TRBJ2-6, with TRBD1 identical over 10 bases. In germline, CDR1 is SGHTA, CDR2 FQGNSA. With 2 bases clipped from V and 0 bases from J, the junction kept 19 bases outside the gene matches. There are 23 residues in the CDR3. CDR3 protein: CASSLRSWGTGVSSRSGANVLTF. The CDR3 DNA sequence: TGTGCCAGCAGCTTAAGGTCCTGGGGGACAGGGGTATCGTCCCGCTCTGGGGCCAACGTCCTGACTTTC.

This clonotype was counted many times. The chain combines TRBV10-3 with TRBJ1-2; D perhaps matches TRBD1 (5 bases). Germline assignment: CDR1 ENHRY and CDR2 SYGVKD. This CDR3 region has 13 residues. The ends were cut back, 6 bases at V and 8 bases at J, with 16 bases in the middle. CDR3 protein: CAIRTGTEMGYTF. The CDR3 DNA is TGTGCCATCAGAACCGGGACGGAGATGGGCTACACCTTC.

In this sample, this clonotype turned up a few times. The V call is TRBV12-3 or TRBV12-4, the J call TRBJ1-3; D ambiguous. V lost 3 bases, J lost 3 bases, and 9 bases lay in between. The CDR3 length is 14 residues. This CDR3 reads CASSFFGNGNTIYF. CDR3 nucleotides: TGTGCCAGCAGTTTTTTCGGGAATGGAAACACCATATATTTT.

This clonotype has more than one count but fewer than ten. The chain employs TRBV20-1 and TRBJ1-1, with D unresolved. The CDR3 is 15 residues long. CDR1 is DFQATT and CDR2 is SNEGSKA in the germline V gene (reference sequence). Trimming took off 5 bases at V and 1 base at J, with 17 bases between the two ends. CDR3 sequence reads: CSARPLRGANTEAFF. The DNA of the CDR3 is TGCAGTGCTCGACCCCTTAGAGGCGCGAACACTGAAGCTTTCTTT.

The V and J genes are TRBV6-6 and TRBJ1-1; D possibly corresponds to TRBD1 (6 bases). Trimming took 2 bases from V and 8 from J, leaving 9 bases between them. The germline gives CDR1 MNHNY, CDR2 SVGAGI (reference sequence). There are 12 residues in the CDR3. CDR3 protein: CASSYLQGEAFF. DNA for the CDR3: TGTGCCAGCAGTTACCTACAGGGCGAAGCTTTCTTT.

This chain connects TRBV5-8 to TRBJ2-7; D unclear. Trimming took off 0 bases at V and 3 bases at J, with 7 bases between the two ends. The CDR3 is 13 amino acids. CDR1 is SGHTS and CDR2 is YDEGEE in the germline V gene. CDR3 sequence (DNA): TGTGCCAGCAGCTTGGGTCCGGGCTACGAGCAGTACTTC. Amino acids: CASSLGPGYEQYF. The whole variable domain, remainder taken from reference TRBV5-8 and TRBJ2-7, is EAGVTQSPTHLIKTRGQQATLRCSPISGHTSVYWYQQALGLGLQFLLWYDEGEERNRGNFPPRFSGRQFPNYSSELNVNALELEDSALYLCASSLGPGYEQYFGPGTRLTVT.

This clonotype came up a few times. The chain joins TRBV20-1 to TRBJ1-3; D uncertain. Per the germline V gene, CDR1 is DFQATT and CDR2 is SNEGSKA (reference sequence). Trimming pared 0 bases from V and 0 bases from J, leaving 12 bases between. The CDR3 extends over 16 amino acids. Here the CDR3 DNA reads TGCAGTGCTAGAGATTTAACTCTTAGCTCTGGAAACACCATATATTTT. The encoded protein is CSARDLTLSSGNTIYF.

The chain is built from TRBV7-2 and TRBJ2-1; TRBD2 aligns across 11 bases. The CDR3 covers 15 residues. CDR1 SGHTA and CDR2 FQGNSA come from the germline V gene. Losses at the gene ends were 5 bases for V and 3 bases for J; bases not matched to a gene: 3. As DNA, the CDR3 is TGTGCCAGCAGCACCGGGACTAGCGGCTACAATGAGCAGTTCTTC. Its translation is CASSTGTSGYNEQFF. Filled out from reference TRBV7-2 and TRBJ2-1, the complete variable domain reads GAGVSQSPSNKVTEKGKDVELRCDPISGHTALYWYRQSLGQGLEFLIYFQGNSAPDKSGLPSDRFSAERTGGSVSTLTIQRTQQEDSAVYLCASSTGTSGYNEQFFGPGTRLTVL.

The chain combines TRBV15 with TRBJ2-1; TRBD2 is a possible D gene (5 bases). V gave up 1 base and J gave up 7 bases, with 8 bases separating them. The V gene's germline CDR1 is LNHNV and CDR2 YYDKDF (reference sequence). CDR3 length: 13 amino acids. CDR3 protein: CATSRAEGNEQFF. CDR3 DNA sequence: TGTGCCACCAGCAGAGCTGAGGGAAATGAGCAGTTCTTC.

This chain links TRBV27 with TRBJ1-2; D is possibly TRBD1 (5 bases). The germline V and J ends were trimmed by 5 bases and 8 bases, with 18 bases remaining between them. CDR3 size: 14 residues. CDR1 and CDR2 (germline): MNHEY, SMNVEV (reference sequence). CDR3 coding DNA: TGTGCCAGCAGTCCCACACCAGGGAGAGAAGGCTACACCTTC. Protein: CASSPTPGREGYTF.

This clonotype was picked up a small number of times. The chain's CDR3 is CASSLVGTGNNYGYTF. DNA for the CDR3: TGTGCCAGCAGCTTAGTTGGGACAGGAAATAACTATGGCTACACCTTC. The chain joins TRBV7-2 to TRBJ1-2; TRBD1 agrees at 8 bases. J lost 1 base, V lost 1 base, and 5 bases had no gene match. Germline V gene sequence: CDR1 SGHTA, CDR2 FQGNSA. This CDR3 region has 16 residues.

The rearrangement links TRBV7-3 to TRBJ2-2, with D possibly being TRBD2 (5 bases). Trimming pared 3 bases from V and 3 bases from J, leaving 8 bases between. The CDR3 totals 14 residues. From germline, CDR1 is SGHTA and CDR2 FQGTGA. CDR3 nucleotide sequence: TGTGCCAGCAGCTTTACCGGGGACACCGGGGAGCTGTTTTTT. Amino acids: CASSFTGDTGELFF.

The table lists this clonotype with many counts. This sequence joins TRBV7-3 and TRBJ2-7, with 7 nucleotides matching TRBD2. This CDR3 is built from 14 residues. Germline V gene sequence: CDR1 SGHTA, CDR2 FQGTGA. Trimming at V came to 1 base and at J to 0 bases, leaving 0 bases not matched to a gene. The CDR3 DNA follows: TGTGCCAGCAGCTTAAGCGGGGGCTCCTACGAGCAGTACTTC. Protein: CASSLSGGSYEQYF.